Listed below are T cell receptor beta chains from one sample, sequenced in a study of blood T cells in healthy people across ages. TCRdb fed the 5' RACE reads into MiXCR, producing one record per CDR3 protein. This table has 710,000 or so distinct CDR3 sequences, about 24% appearing once. Sequencing used blood. The receptors were sampled from a man aged 65 to 79 in good health. Both conserved end residues are part of each CDR3.

J,V,CDR3
-,TRBV9,CASSVEGAGREQYF
TRBJ2-3,TRBV29-1,CSVGWRTDTQYF
TRBJ2-4,TRBV20-1,CSAQAAGDVPKNIQYF
TRBJ2-1,TRBV19,CASSNQLAGAPSYNEQFF
TRBJ2-5,TRBV5-1,CASSFLPQYQETQYF
TRBJ2-7,TRBV5-1,CASSLTGNHEQYF
TRBJ2-1,TRBV12-3/TRBV12-4,CAGSNGHGRYNEQFF
TRBJ1-6,TRBV27,CASSNFRRQVLNSPLHF
TRBJ2-2,TRBV7-6,CASSNSGRVAGELFF
TRBJ1-5,TRBV4-1,CASSQGGTGGRETQHF
TRBJ2-1,TRBV7-2,CASSLERAGRPWQFF
-,TRBV11-2,CASSPGTSGVFVEQYF
TRBJ2-1,TRBV7-2,CASSQAIWGTTTNNEQFF
TRBJ1-5,TRBV6-5,CASSPGGNNQPQHF
-,TRBV2,CANRQDFASGETQYF
TRBJ1-1,TRBV29-1,CSVLPRGGTEAFF
TRBJ2-2,TRBV3-1,CASRPGTGDTGELFF
TRBJ2-1,TRBV5-1,CASSSRESSNEQFF
TRBJ1-1,TRBV9,CASSVDSGRSTEAFF
TRBJ1-2,TRBV4-2,CASRRTGTSNYGYTF
TRBJ1-3,TRBV6-6,CASSYPPSHTIYF
TRBJ1-2,TRBV5-1,CASSADREYGYTF
TRBJ1-2,TRBV20-1,CSAHLDFFGYTF
TRBJ1-2,TRBV2,CASSGVGNYGYTF
TRBJ1-6,TRBV7-9,CASGIRGLSLHF
TRBJ2-7,TRBV14,CASSQETRIYEQYF
TRBJ2-1,TRBV7-2,CASSLALRGEQFF
TRBJ2-3,TRBV12-3/TRBV12-4,CASRGTSGSPRITDTQYF
TRBJ2-1,TRBV7-8,CASSTGPAYNEQFF
TRBJ2-5,TRBV10-3,CAISPTETKETQYF
TRBJ2-1,TRBV12-3/TRBV12-4,CASSLRLAGGPSDEQFF